Following are 27 T cell receptor beta chains from one sample sequenced in a study of monozygotic twins with inflammatory bowel disease. From its re-call of the 5' RACE reads, TCRdb lists each CDR3 protein once, without DNA. The sample table includes 200,000 to 250,000 distinct CDR3 sequences. Sequencing input: blood. The origin of the receptors is a human donor with ulcerative colitis or Crohn's disease, or a healthy co-twin of an affected twin (not recorded which).

The rearrangement links TRBV6-5 to TRBJ2-2; TCRdb returns TRBD1, unconfirmable since there is no DNA. CDR1 and CDR2 from the germline V gene are MNHEY and SVGAGI. CDR3 size: 12 residues. The CDR3 loop reads CASSRGTGELFF.

CDR3 residues: CASSLGLGGDEQFF. This chain connects TRBV12-3 or TRBV12-4 to TRBJ2-1; the D call from TCRdb, TRBD1, cannot be confirmed without DNA. The CDR3 is 14 amino acids.

The chain carries TRBV18 and TRBJ1-1; TCRdb reports TRBD1, a call that lacks DNA to check it against. Germline CDR1 and CDR2: KGHSH and LQKENI. This CDR3 contains 13 residues. CDR3 sequence reads: CASSPRGGDEAFF.

This chain joins TRBV4-1 and TRBJ1-6. The germline CDR1 and CDR2 sequences are MGHRA and YSYEKL. There are 14 residues in the CDR3. This CDR3 reads CASSQGVNNSPLHF.

This chain connects TRBV5-1 to TRBJ2-3; TCRdb lists TRBD1, though no DNA is available to test this call. Germline V gene data show CDR1 as SGHRS and CDR2 as YFSETQ. This CDR3 spans 16 amino acids. CDR3 sequence: CASSGGTVTSTDTQYF.

V gene TRBV5-6 combines with J gene TRBJ2-5; the TCRdb call, TRBD1, lacks DNA for checking. This CDR3 is 13 amino acids long. The germline V gene encodes CDR1 SGHDT and CDR2 YYEEEE. CDR3 protein: CASSSTGWETQYF.

This chain joins TRBV12-3 or TRBV12-4 and TRBJ2-1; TCRdb's D gene call, TRBD2, goes unchecked for lack of DNA. This CDR3 is 15 amino acids long. The chain's CDR3 is CASSPQRESRNEQFF.

The chain recombines TRBV6-1 with TRBJ2-5; TCRdb reports TRBD2, a call that lacks DNA to check it against. CDR3 length equals 14 residues. Germline assignment: CDR1 MNHNS and CDR2 SASEGT. The CDR3 region is CASSSGGLQETQYF.

The chain employs TRBV7-3 and TRBJ2-1; TCRdb proposes TRBD2, but this gene call is untestable without DNA. This CDR3 is 15 amino acids long. CDR1 is SGHTA, CDR2 FQGTGA, per germline. Here the CDR3 reads CASSLNQGGPDEQFF.

V and J are TRBV4-1 and TRBJ2-3; TCRdb calls TRBD2, which cannot be checked without DNA. This CDR3 region has 16 residues. Germline V gene data show CDR1 as MGHRA and CDR2 as YSYEKL. The CDR3 is CASSQSRGGLTDTQYF.

The rearrangement links TRBV12-3 or TRBV12-4 to TRBJ2-1; TCRdb lists TRBD2, though no DNA is available to test this call. The CDR3 runs 15 residues. CDR3 sequence: CASSPKRELNNEQFF.

This rearrangement joins TRBV5-1 to TRBJ2-5; absent DNA, TCRdb's TRBD2 call cannot be checked. The CDR3 has 15 amino acids. Looked up from germline, CDR1 is SGHRS and CDR2 is YFSETQ. The CDR3 sequence: CASSLAGGGGETQYF.

The chain is built from TRBV6-2 or TRBV6-3 and TRBJ1-1. This CDR3 has 14 amino acids. Germline CDR1 and CDR2: MNHEY and SVGEGT. CDR3 in amino acids: CASKVPGMNTEAFF.

V is TRBV6-1 and J is TRBJ1-4. This CDR3 has 16 residues. Germline V CDR1 and CDR2: MNHNS, SASEGT. The CDR3 region is CASILLGGIPNEKLFF.

The J gene is TRBJ2-5, the V gene TRBV29-1; TCRdb names TRBD1, which stays unverified in the absence of DNA. Germline CDR1 and CDR2: SQVTM and ANQGSEA. The CDR3 has 14 amino acids. The CDR3 loop reads CSITGTPTQETQYF.

The genes are TRBV6-1 and TRBJ2-2. Germline V gives CDR1 MNHNS, CDR2 SASEGT. The CDR3 extends over 13 amino acids. The CDR3 protein is CASSERVTGELFF.

The chain carries TRBV6-1 and TRBJ2-6; TCRdb lists TRBD1, though no DNA is available to test this call. The germline V gene encodes CDR1 MNHNS and CDR2 SASEGT. The CDR3 loop spans 14 amino acids. The CDR3 here is CASRRGLGANVLTF.

J is TRBJ2-7 and V is TRBV4-3; TCRdb gives TRBD2 as the D gene, but with no DNA this cannot be confirmed. This CDR3 has 15 amino acids. Germline V gene sequence: CDR1 LGHNA, CDR2 YSLEER. CDR3: CASRRLAGGAYEQYF.

This rearrangement joins TRBV9 to TRBJ1-3; absent DNA, TCRdb's TRBD1 call cannot be checked. Germline lookup yields CDR1 SGDLS and CDR2 YYNGEE. The CDR3 extends over 19 amino acids. CDR3 residues: CASSVDSGTGDFSGNTIYF.

This rearrangement joins TRBV7-6 to TRBJ2-2; TCRdb indicates TRBD2, and absent DNA this call remains unverified. Germline values: CDR1 SGHVS, CDR2 FNYEAQ. The CDR3 length is 15 residues. The CDR3 loop reads CASSLADGTTGELFF.

The genes are TRBV7-9 and TRBJ1-2; TCRdb designates TRBD1, a call that cannot be tested without DNA. Germline CDR1 is SEHNR and CDR2 is FQNEAQ (reference sequence). The CDR3 runs 14 residues. The CDR3 loop reads CASSLQGWDYGYTF.

The genes are TRBV19 and TRBJ1-2; the TCRdb D gene call, TRBD1, has no DNA to confirm it. CDR1 LNHDA and CDR2 SQIVND come from the germline V gene (reference sequence). The CDR3 runs to 14 residues. CDR3 amino acids: CASSIYREGYGYTF.

The rearrangement joins TRBV7-8 to TRBJ1-1. This CDR3 is built from 15 residues. The V gene's germline CDR1 is SGHVS and CDR2 FQNEAQ. The CDR3 spells CASSLYEGWNTEAFF. The complete variable domain, with remaining parts taken from reference TRBV7-8 and TRBJ1-1, reads GAGVSQSPRYKVAKRGQDVALRCDPISGHVSLFWYQQALGQGPEFLTYFQNEAQLDKSGLPSDRFFAERPEGSVSTLKIQRTQQEDSAVYLCASSLYEGWNTEAFFGQGTRLTVV.

This chain uses TRBV5-1 with TRBJ2-7; without DNA, the TCRdb call of TRBD1 cannot be checked. CDR3 length equals 14 residues. The germline CDR1 and CDR2 sequences are SGHRS and YFSETQ. The CDR3 spells CASSLGDRGTEQYF. Drawing the rest from reference TRBV5-1 and TRBJ2-7, the complete variable domain is KAGVTQTPRYLIKTRGQQVTLSCSPISGHRSVSWYQQTPGQGLQFLFEYFSETQRNKGNFPGRFSGRQFSNSRSEMNVSTLELGDSALYLCASSLGDRGTEQYFGPGTRLTVT.

The chain employs TRBV6-5 and TRBJ1-2. The CDR3 has 15 amino acids. Germline V gene sequence: CDR1 MNHEY, CDR2 SVGAGI. The CDR3 loop reads CASSFLTFQNYGYTF.

The V gene is TRBV4-2, the J gene TRBJ2-5; TCRdb's D call of TRBD2 is untestable without DNA. Germline V gene sequence: CDR1 LGHNA, CDR2 YNFKEQ. This CDR3 spans 18 amino acids. The CDR3 protein is CASSQELAGGSNQETQYF.

The chain uses TRBV4-3 and TRBJ2-7; TCRdb outputs TRBD2, but without DNA this stays unchecked. CDR3 length equals 17 residues. CDR1 LGHNA and CDR2 YSLEER come from the germline V gene. The CDR3 protein is CASSQEVAGYRSYEQYF.